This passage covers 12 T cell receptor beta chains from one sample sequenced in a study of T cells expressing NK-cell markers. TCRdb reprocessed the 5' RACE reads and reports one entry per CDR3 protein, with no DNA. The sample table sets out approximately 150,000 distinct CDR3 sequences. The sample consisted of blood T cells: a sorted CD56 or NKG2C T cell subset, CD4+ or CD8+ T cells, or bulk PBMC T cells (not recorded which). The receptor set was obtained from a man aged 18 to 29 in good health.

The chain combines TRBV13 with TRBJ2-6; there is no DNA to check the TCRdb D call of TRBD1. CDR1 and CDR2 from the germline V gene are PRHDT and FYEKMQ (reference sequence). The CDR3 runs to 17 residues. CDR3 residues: CASSFQGAHAGANVLTF.

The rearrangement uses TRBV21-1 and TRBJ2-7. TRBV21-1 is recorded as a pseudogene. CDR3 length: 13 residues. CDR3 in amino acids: CASQADEPYEQYF.

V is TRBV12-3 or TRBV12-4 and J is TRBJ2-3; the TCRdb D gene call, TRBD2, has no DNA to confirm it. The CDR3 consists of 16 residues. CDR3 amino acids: CASRGLAGVLTDTQYF.

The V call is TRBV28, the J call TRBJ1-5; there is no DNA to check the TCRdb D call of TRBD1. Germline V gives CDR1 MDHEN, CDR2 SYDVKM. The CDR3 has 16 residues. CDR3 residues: CASRATGGAGNQPQHF.

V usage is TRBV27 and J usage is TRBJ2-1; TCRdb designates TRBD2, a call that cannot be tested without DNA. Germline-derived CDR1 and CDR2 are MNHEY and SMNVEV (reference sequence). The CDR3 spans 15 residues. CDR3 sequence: CASSIRTLGDNEQFF.

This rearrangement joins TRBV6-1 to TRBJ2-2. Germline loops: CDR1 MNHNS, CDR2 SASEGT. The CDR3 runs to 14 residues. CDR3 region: CASSALRIDGELFF.

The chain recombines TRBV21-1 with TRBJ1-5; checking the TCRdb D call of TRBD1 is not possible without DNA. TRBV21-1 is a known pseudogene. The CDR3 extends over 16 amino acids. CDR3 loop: CASSDQDSNPNQPQHF.

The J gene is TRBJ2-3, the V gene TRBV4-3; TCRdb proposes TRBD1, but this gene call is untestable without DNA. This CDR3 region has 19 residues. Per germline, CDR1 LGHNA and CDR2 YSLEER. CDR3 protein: CASSQGVSPRGRVTDTQYF.

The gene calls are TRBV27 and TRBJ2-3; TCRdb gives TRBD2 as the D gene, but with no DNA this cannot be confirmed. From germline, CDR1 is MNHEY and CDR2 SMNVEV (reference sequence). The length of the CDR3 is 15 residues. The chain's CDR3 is CASRQGTSSADTQYF.

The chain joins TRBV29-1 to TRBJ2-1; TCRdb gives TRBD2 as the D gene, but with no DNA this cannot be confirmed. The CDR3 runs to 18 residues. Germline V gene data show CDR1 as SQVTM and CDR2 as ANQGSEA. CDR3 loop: CSVEGGTTGGTNYNEQFF.

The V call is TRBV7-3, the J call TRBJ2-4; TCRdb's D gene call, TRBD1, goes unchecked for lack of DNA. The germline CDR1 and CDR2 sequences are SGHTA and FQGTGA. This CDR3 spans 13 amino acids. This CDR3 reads CASSLGGINIQYF.

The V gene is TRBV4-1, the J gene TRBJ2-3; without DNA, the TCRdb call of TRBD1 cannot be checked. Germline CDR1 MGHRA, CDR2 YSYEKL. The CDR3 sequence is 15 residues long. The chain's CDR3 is CASSHPGSSTDTQYF.